This T cell receptor beta chain was observed in a study of PD-1 blockade in classical Hodgkin lymphoma. At the level of the study: Patients received nivolumab 3 mg/kg intravenously every 2 weeks.

The time point denotes: cycle 4 day 1 (C4D1), after more than five weeks of nivolumab. Every single patient, without exception, relapsed after autologous stem cell transplantation, and brentuximab vedotin exposure varied. The CDR3 totals 14 residues. The V and J ends lost 5 bases and 6 bases, in that order; junction bases with no gene match: 6. Profiled with immunoSEQ multiplex PCR; TCRdb holds only in-frame clones, not every one. The sample shows around 60,000 clones, about 90% of them seen only once. The source material was peripheral blood mononuclear cells (PBMCs), sampled before the fourth cycle of nivolumab. The clonotype was recovered from a human donor with classical Hodgkin lymphoma. This chain links TRBV6-7 with TRBJ2-7; 11 bases match TRBD1. TRBV6-7 is an ORF, with its function uncertain. For the CDR3, the DNA is TGTGCCAGCAGTCTCGGACAGGGGGCTGGCGAGCAGTACTTC. Translating gives CASSLGQGAGEQYF.